The sequence of this T cell receptor beta chain was determined in a study of PD-1 blockade in classical Hodgkin lymphoma. Germline assignment: CDR1 MNHEY and CDR2 SMNVEV (reference sequence). There are 14 residues in the CDR3. After removal of 5 bases from V and 4 bases from J, the junction contained 5 bases not matched to a gene. All the patients suffered relapse after autologous stem cell transplantation, and brentuximab vedotin exposure differed. Patients' outcomes at their best amounted to complete response, partial response or progressive disease. The repertoire was sequenced with immunoSEQ multiplex PCR; TCRdb's copy has only in-frame clones and lacks some. The sample contains about 18,000 clones, over 80% of which appear only once.

The chain has TRBV27 and TRBJ2-1; 7 nucleotides align to TRBD1. This receptor was identified in a human donor with classical Hodgkin lymphoma. The starting material was peripheral blood mononuclear cells (PBMCs), obtained at baseline. The CDR3 nucleotides read TGTGCCAGCAGTCCAAAGACAGGGTACAATGAGCAGTTCTTC. This sequence encodes CASSPKTGYNEQFF.